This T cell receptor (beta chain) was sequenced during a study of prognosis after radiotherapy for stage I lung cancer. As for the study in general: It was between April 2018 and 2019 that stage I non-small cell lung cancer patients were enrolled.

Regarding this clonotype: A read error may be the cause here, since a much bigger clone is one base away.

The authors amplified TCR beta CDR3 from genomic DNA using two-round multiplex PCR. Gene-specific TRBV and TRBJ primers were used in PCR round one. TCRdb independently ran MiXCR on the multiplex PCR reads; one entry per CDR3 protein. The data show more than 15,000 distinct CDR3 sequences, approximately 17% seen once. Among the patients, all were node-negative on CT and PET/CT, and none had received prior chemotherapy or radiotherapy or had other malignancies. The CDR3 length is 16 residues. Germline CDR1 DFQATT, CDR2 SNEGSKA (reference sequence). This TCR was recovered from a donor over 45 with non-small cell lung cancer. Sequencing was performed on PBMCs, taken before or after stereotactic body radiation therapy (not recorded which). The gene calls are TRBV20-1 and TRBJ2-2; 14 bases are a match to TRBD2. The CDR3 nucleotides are TGCAGTGCTTCGACTAGCGGGGGGGCGGTGACCGGGGGGCTGTTTTTT. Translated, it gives CSASTSGGAVTGGLFF.